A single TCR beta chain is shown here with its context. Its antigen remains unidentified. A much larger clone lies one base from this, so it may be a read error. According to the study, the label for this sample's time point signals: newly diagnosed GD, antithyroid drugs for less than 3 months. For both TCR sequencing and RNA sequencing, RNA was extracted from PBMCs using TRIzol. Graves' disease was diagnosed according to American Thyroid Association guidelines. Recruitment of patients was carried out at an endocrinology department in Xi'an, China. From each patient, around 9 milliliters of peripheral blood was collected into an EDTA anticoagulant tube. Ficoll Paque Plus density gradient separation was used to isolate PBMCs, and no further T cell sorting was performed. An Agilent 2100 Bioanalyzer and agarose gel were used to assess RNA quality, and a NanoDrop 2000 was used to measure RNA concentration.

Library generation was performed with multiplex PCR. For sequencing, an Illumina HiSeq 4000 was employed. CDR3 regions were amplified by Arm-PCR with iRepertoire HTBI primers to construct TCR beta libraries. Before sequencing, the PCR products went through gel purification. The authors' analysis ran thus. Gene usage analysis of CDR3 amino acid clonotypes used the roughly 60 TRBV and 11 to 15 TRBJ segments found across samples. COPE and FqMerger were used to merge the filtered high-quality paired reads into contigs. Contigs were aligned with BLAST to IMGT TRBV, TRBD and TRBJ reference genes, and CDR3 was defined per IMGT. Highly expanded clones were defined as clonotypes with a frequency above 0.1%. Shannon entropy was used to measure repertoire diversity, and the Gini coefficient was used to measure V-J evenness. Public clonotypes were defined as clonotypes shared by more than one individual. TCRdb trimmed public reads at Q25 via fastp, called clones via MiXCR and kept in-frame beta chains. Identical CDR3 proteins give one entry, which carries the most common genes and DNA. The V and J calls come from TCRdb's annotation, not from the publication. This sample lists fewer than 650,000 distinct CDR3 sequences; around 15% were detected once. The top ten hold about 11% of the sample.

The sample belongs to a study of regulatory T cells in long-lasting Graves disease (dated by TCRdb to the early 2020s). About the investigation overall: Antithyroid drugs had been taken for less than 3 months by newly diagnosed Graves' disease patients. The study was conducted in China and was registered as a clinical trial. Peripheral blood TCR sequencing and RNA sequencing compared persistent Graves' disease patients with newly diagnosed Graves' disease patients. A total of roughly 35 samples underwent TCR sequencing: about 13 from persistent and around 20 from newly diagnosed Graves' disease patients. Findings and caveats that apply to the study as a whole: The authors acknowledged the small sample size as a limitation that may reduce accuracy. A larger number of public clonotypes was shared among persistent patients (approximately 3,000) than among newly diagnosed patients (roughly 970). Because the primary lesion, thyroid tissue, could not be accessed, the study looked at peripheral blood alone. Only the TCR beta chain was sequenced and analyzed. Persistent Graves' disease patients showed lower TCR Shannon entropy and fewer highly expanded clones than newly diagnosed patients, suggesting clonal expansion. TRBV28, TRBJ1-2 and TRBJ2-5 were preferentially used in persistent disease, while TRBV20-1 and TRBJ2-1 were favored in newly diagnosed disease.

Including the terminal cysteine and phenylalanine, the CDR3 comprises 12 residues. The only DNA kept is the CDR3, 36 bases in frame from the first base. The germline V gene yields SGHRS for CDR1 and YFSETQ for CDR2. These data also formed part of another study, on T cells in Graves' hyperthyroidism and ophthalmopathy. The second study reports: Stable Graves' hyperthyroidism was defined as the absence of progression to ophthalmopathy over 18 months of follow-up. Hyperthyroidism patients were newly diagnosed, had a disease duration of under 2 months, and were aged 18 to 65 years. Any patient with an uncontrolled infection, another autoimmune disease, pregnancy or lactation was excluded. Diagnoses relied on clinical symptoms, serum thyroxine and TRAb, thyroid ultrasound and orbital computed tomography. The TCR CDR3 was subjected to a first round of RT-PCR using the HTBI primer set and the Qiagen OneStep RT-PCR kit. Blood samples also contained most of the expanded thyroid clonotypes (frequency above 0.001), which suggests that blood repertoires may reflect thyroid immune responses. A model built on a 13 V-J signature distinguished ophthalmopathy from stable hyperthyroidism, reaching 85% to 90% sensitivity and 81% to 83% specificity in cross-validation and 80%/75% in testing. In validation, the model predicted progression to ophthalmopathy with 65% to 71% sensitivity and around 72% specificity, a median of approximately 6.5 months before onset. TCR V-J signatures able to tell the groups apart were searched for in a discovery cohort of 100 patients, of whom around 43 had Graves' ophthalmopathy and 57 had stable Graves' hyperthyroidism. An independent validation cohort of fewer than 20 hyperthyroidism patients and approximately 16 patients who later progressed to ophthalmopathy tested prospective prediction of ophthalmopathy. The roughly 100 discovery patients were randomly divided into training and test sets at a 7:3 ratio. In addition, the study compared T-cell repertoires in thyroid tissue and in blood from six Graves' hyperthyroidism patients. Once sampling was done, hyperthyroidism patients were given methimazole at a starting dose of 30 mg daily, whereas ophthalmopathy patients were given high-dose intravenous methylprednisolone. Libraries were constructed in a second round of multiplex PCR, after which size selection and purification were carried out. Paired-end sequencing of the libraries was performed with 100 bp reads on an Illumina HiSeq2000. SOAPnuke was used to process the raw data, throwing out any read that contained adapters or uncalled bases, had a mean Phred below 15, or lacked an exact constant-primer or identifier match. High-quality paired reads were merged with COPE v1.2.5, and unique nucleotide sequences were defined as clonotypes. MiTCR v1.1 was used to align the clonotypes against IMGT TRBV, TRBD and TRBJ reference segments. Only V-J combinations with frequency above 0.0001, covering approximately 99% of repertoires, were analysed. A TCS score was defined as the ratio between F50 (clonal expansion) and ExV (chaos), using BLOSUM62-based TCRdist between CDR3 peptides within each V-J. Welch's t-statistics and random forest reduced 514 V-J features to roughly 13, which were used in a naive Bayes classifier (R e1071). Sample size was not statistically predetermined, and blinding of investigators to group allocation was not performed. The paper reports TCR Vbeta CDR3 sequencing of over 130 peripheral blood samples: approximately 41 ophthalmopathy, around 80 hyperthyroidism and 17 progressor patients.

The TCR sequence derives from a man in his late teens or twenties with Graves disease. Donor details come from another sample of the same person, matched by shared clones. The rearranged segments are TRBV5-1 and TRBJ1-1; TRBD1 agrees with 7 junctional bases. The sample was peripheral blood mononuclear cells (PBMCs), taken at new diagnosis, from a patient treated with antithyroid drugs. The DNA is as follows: TGTGCCGGAAGACAGGGGAACACTGAAGCTTTCTTT. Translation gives CAGRQGNTEAFF.